This entry is about one T cell receptor (beta chain). The sample belongs to a study of blood T cells in healthy people across ages. Study at large: About one barcoded TCR beta cDNA was captured per two T cells.

Through a sample-barcoded 5' primer and a J-beta primer mix, a second PCR was run for about 6 to 12 cycles. One entry per CDR3 protein, called by TCRdb with MiXCR from the 5' RACE reads. The table records approximately 790,000 distinct CDR3 sequences, about 62% of them present only once. In germline, CDR1 is SGHRS, CDR2 YFSETQ. This CDR3 comprises 13 residues. V was cut by 3 bases and J by 2 bases, with 9 bases left in between. The rearrangement joins TRBV5-1 to TRBJ2-7; a weak D match, TRBD2 (6 bases). The origin of this receptor is a man under 40 in good health. The sequencing sample was made of blood. The chain's CDR3 is CASSWDSAYEQYF. The CDR3 bases are TGCGCCAGCAGCTGGGACTCCGCCTACGAGCAGTACTTC. The entire variable domain, with the rest obtained from reference TRBV5-1 and TRBJ2-7, is as follows: KAGVTQTPRYLIKTRGQQVTLSCSPISGHRSVSWYQQTPGQGLQFLFEYFSETQRNKGNFPGRFSGRQFSNSRSEMNVSTLELGDSALYLCASSWDSAYEQYFGPGTRLTVT.